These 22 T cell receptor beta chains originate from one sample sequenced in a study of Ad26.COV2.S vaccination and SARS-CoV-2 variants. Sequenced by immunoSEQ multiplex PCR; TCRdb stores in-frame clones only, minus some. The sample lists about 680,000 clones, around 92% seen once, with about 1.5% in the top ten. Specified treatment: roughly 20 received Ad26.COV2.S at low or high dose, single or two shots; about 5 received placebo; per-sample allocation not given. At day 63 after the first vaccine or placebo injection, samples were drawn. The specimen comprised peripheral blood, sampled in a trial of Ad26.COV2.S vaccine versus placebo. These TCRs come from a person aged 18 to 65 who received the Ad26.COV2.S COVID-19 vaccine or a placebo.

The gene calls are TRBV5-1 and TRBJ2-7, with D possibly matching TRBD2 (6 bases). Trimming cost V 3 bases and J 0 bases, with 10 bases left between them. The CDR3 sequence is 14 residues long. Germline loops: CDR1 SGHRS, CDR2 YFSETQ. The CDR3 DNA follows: TGCGCCAGCAGCTCTACTAGCTACTCCTACGAGCAGTACTTC. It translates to CASSSTSYSYEQYF.

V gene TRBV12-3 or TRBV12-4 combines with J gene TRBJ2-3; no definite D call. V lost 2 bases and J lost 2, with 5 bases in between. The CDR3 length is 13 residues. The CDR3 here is CASSLWATDTQYF. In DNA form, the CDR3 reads TGTGCCAGCAGTTTATGGGCCACAGATACGCAGTATTTT.

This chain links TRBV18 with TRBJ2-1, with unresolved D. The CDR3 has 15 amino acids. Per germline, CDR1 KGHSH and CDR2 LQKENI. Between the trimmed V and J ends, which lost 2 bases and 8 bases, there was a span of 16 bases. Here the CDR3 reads CASSPKSTVRDEQFF. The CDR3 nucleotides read TGTGCCAGCTCACCAAAGTCCACGGTAAGGGATGAGCAGTTCTTC.

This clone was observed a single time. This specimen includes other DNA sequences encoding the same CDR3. Written as DNA, the CDR3 is TGTGCCAGCTCACCAGGGCTGAACACTGAAGCTTTCTTT. This encodes CASSPGLNTEAFF. J is TRBJ1-1 and V is TRBV18; no firm D call. There are 13 residues in the CDR3. With 2 bases removed from V and 0 bases from J, the gap between germline ends came to 4 bases. Germline CDR1 reads KGHSH; CDR2 reads LQKENI.

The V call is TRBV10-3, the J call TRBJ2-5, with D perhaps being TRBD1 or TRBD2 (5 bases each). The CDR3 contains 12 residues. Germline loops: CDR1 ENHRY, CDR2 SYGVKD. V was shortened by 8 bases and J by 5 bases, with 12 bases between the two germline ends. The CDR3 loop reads CAIGTIMETQYF. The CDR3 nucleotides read TGTGCCATCGGGACGATCATGGAGACCCAGTACTTC.

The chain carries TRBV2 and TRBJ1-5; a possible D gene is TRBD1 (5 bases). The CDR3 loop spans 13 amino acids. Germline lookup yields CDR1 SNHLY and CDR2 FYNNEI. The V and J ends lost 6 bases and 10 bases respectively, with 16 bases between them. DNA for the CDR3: TGTGCCAGCAGGGGGGGACCGTATATCCCCCAGCATTTT. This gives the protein CASRGGPYIPQHF.

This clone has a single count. The CDR3 loop is CASRDRGSHEQYF. CDR3 DNA: TGTGCCTCCCGGGACAGGGGTAGCCACGAGCAGTACTTC. The V gene is TRBV30, the J gene TRBJ2-7; 10 bases agree with TRBD1. The germline CDR1 and CDR2 sequences are GTSNPN and SVGIG (reference sequence). This CDR3 has 13 amino acids. The V and J ends lost 7 bases and 5 bases, in that order; junction bases with no gene match: 8. The full variable domain, rest sourced from reference TRBV30 and TRBJ2-7, is SQTIHQWPATLVQPVGSPLSLECTVEGTSNPNLYWYRQAAGRGLQLLFYSVGIGQISSEVPQNLSASRPQDRQFILSSKKLLLSDSGFYLCASRDRGSHEQYFGPGTRLTVT.

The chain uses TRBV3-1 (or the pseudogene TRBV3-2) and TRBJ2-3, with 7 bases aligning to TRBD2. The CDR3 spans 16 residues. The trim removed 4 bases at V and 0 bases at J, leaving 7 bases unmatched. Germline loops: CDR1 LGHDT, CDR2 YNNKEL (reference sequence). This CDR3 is CASSLGRGQSTDTQYF. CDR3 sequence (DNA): TGTGCCAGCAGCCTGGGGAGGGGCCAGAGCACAGATACGCAGTATTTT.

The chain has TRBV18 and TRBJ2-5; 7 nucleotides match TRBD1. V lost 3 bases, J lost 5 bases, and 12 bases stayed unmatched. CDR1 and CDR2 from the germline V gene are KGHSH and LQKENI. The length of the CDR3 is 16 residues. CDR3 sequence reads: CASSPSQTGTGETQYF. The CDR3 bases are TGTGCCAGCTCACCCTCCCAGACAGGGACGGGGGAGACCCAGTACTTC.

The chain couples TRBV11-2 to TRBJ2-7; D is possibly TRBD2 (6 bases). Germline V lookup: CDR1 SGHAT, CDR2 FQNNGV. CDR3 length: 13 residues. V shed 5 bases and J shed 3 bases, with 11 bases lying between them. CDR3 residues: CASSRLGGYEQYF. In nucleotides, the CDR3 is TGTGCCAGCAGCCGCTTGGGGGGCTACGAGCAGTACTTC.

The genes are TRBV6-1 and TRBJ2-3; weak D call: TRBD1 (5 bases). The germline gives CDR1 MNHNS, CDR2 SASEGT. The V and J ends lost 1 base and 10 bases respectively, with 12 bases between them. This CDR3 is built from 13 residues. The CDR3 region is CASSEGVTGPQYF. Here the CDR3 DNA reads TGTGCCAGCAGTGAAGGCGTAACAGGACCGCAGTATTTT.

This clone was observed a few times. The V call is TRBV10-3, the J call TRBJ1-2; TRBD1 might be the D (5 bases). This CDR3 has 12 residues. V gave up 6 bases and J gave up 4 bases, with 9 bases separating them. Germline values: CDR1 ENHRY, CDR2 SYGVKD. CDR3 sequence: CAISGTAYGYTF. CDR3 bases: TGTGCCATCAGCGGGACCGCCTATGGCTACACCTTC.

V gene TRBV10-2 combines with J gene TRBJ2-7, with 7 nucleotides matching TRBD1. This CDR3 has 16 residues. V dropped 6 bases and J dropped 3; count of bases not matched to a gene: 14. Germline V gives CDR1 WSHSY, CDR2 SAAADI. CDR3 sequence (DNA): TGCGCCAGCAGCGAATCTCGAGGGGGCCGCCTCTACGAGCAGTACTTC. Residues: CASSESRGGRLYEQYF.

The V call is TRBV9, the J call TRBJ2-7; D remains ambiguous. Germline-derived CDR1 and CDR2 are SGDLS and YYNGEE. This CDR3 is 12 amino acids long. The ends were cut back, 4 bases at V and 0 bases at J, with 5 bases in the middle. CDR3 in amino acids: CASSPDSYEQYF. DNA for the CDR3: TGTGCCAGCAGCCCTGACTCCTACGAGCAGTACTTC.

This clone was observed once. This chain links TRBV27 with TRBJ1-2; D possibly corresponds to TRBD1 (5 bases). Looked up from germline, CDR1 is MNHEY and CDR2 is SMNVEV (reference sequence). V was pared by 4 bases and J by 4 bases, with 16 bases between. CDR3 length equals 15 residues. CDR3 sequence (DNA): TGTGCCAGCAGTTCAAGACAGATCCCCCTCTATGGCTACACCTTC. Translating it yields CASSSRQIPLYGYTF.

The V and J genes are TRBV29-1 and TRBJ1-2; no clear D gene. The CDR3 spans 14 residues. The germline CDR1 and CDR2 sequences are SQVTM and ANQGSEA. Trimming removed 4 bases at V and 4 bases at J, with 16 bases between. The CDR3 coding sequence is TGCAGCGTTGTTTTCCGTGCCGCCGGCTATGGCTACACCTTC. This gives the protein CSVVFRAAGYGYTF. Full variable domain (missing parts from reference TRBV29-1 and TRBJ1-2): SAVISQKPSRDICQRGTSLTIQCQVDSQVTMMFWYRQQPGQSLTLIATANQGSEATYESGFVIDKFPISRPNLTFSTLTVSNMSPEDSSIYLCSVVFRAAGYGYTFGSGTRLTVV.

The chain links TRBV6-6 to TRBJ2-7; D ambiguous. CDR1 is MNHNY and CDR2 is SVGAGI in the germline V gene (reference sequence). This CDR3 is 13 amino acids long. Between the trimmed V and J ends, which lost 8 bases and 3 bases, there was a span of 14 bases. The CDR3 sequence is CASGIRPDYEQYF. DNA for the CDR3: TGTGCCAGCGGGATACGGCCCGACTACGAGCAGTACTTC.

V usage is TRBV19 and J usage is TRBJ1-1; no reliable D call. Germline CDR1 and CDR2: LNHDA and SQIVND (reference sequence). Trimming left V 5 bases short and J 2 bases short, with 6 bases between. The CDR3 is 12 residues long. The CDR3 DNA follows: TGTGCCAGTAGTGCAGTTAACACTGAAGCTTTCTTT. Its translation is CASSAVNTEAFF.

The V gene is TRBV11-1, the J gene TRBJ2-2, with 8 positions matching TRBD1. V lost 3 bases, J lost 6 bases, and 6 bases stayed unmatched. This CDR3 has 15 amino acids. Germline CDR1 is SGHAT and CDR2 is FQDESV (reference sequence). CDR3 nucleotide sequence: TGTGCCAGCAGCTTCCGGGACAGGTTGTCCGGGGAGCTGTTTTTT. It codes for CASSFRDRLSGELFF.

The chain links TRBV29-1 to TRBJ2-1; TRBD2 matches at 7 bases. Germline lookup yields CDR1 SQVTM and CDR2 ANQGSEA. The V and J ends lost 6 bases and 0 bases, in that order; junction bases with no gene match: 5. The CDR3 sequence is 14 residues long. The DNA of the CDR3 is TGCAGCGTGACCCGCGGGAGCTCCTACAATGAGCAGTTCTTC. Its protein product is CSVTRGSSYNEQFF.

CDR3 nucleotide sequence: TGTGCCAGCAGCTTAGCGGGGAATAACTATGGCTACACCTTC. Translated, it gives CASSLAGNNYGYTF. The gene calls are TRBV7-9 and TRBJ1-2; D is undetermined. The CDR3 covers 14 residues. Trimming pared 0 bases from V and 1 base from J, leaving 6 bases between. Germline CDR1 is SEHNR and CDR2 is FQNEAQ (reference sequence). The full variable domain, rest sourced from reference TRBV7-9 and TRBJ1-2, is DTGVSQNPRHKITKRGQNVTFRCDPISEHNRLYWYRQTLGQGPEFLTYFQNEAQLEKSRLLSDRFSAERPKGSFSTLEIQRTEQGDSAMYLCASSLAGNNYGYTFGSGTRLTVV.

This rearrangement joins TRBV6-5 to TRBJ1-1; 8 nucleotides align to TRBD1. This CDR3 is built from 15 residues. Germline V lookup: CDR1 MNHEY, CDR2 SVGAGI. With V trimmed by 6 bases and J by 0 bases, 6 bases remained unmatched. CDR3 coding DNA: TGTGCCAGCAGAGGTAGACAGGGGCTGAACACTGAAGCTTTCTTT. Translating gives CASRGRQGLNTEAFF.